This T cell receptor (beta chain) was found in a study of cytomegalovirus exposure and HLA in healthy donors. Whole-study context: Of all 400 or so donors who were genotyped, about 80% belonged to the Caucasian-associated ancestry cluster. Study results and caveats: The majority of TCR sequences were rare, yet some public TCRs appeared in many donors. An ancestry cluster, one associated with Asian ancestry, reportedly showed fewer N-insertions than the approximately 660-donor mean in a later analysis. Most subjects' HLA-A and HLA-B alleles were reportedly predicted from TCR beta sequences.

PCR employed 60 Vbeta and 13 Jbeta primers. Generated by immunoSEQ multiplex PCR, the TCRdb table keeps only in-frame clones and is missing some. The specimen's table records 30,000 to 35,000 clones. The CDR3 covers 14 residues. The V end was cut by 4 bases, the J end by 8 bases, with 15 bases between. Germline V gene lookup returns CDR1 LNHDA and CDR2 SQIVND (reference sequence). On this clone: The antigen remains undetermined.

The sequencing sample was made of PBMCs. The chain recombines TRBV19 with TRBJ2-1, with D perhaps TRBD1 (6 bases). The receptor was derived from a woman between 40 and 50 years old in good health and CMV-seropositive. This chain's CDR3 is CASSRQGLGDEQFF. CDR3 nucleotides: TGTGCCAGTAGTAGGCAGGGGTTAGGCGATGAGCAGTTCTTC. The complete variable domain, with remaining parts taken from reference TRBV19 and TRBJ2-1, reads DGGITQSPKYLFRKEGQNVTLSCEQNLNHDAMYWYRQDPGQGLRLIYYSQIVNDFQKGDIAEGYSVSREKKESFPLTVTSAQKNPTAFYLCASSRQGLGDEQFFGPGTRLTVL.